By sample fraction, the clone carrying this T cell receptor (beta chain) is medium-sized. Antigen: not known. The data stem from a study of PD-1 blockade in classical Hodgkin lymphoma. Study-level findings and limits: While CD8+ TCR diversity did not rise significantly by C4D1, CD4+ TCR diversity did. The baseline diversity of complete responders showed similarity to that of newly diagnosed patients. Patients starting nivolumab under 1 year after ASCT were excluded.

Each of the patients experienced relapse following autologous stem cell transplantation, and their brentuximab vedotin exposure differed. TCRdb keeps only in-frame clones here, not all; method: immunoSEQ multiplex PCR. The table includes under 30,000 clones, over 55% detected once. Sequencing was performed on peripheral blood mononuclear cells (PBMCs), taken before the second cycle of nivolumab. The receptor was isolated from a human donor with classical Hodgkin lymphoma.

The CDR3 reads CASSQDRVWEQYF. The CDR3 coding sequence is TGTGCCAGCAGCCAGGACAGGGTTTGGGAGCAGTACTTC. V and J are TRBV5-6 and TRBJ2-7, with TRBD1 identical over 8 bases. Germline V CDR1 and CDR2: SGHDT, YYEEEE. J lost 7 bases, V lost 4 bases, and 7 bases had no gene match. This CDR3 contains 13 residues.